What follows are 5 T cell receptor beta chains derived from one specimen sequenced in a study of OX40 agonist ivuxolimab in advanced cancers. TCRdb's table, derived via immunoSEQ multiplex PCR, lists solely in-frame clones and lacks some. Counted here are 25,000 to 35,000 clones, about four fifths occurring once; the ten biggest clones make up 20% to 25%. This specimen consisted of CD4+ or CD8+ T cells sorted from blood, obtained in a trial of the OX40 agonist ivuxolimab. Receptors originate from an adult with an advanced solid tumor such as melanoma, head and neck, liver or kidney cancer.

The V call is TRBV19, the J call TRBJ2-7; no reliable D call. CDR1 and CDR2 (germline): LNHDA, SQIVND (reference sequence). There are 14 residues in the CDR3. V shed 3 bases and J shed 5 bases, with 14 bases lying between them. CDR3 protein: CASSMAPSWDEQYF. The CDR3 nucleotides read TGTGCCAGTAGTATGGCCCCCTCGTGGGACGAGCAGTACTTC.

The chain has TRBV6-1 and TRBJ1-2; tentative D call: TRBD1 (5 bases). V lost 3 bases and J lost 4, with 9 bases in between. CDR3 size: 13 residues. Germline-derived CDR1 and CDR2 are MNHNS and SASEGT. This chain's CDR3 is CASSEGRFYGYTF. The CDR3 nucleotides read TGTGCCAGCAGTGAGGGACGGTTCTATGGCTACACCTTC.

The rearrangement links TRBV7-6 to TRBJ1-5; no clear D. Germline CDR1 SGHVS, CDR2 FNYEAQ. This CDR3 spans 15 amino acids. The ends were cut back, 1 base at V and 3 bases at J, with 10 bases in the middle. The CDR3 DNA is TGTGCCAGCAGCTTAGAAGTGGGTCCCAATCAGCCCCAGCATTTT. Its translation is CASSLEVGPNQPQHF.

This clone was seen just once. The chain combines TRBV9 with TRBJ2-7, with 8 bases identical to TRBD2. CDR1 and CDR2 (germline): SGDLS, YYNGEE. This CDR3 has 15 amino acids. Unmatched junction bases numbered 6, after V lost 0 bases and J lost 4 bases. The CDR3 DNA sequence: TGTGCCAGCAGCGTAGAAGGGACTAGTGCTTACGAGCAGTACTTC. Its translation: CASSVEGTSAYEQYF. Variable domain in full (rest from reference TRBV9 and TRBJ2-7): DSGVTQTPKHLITATGQRVTLRCSPRSGDLSVYWYQQSLDQGLQFLIQYYNGEERAKGNILERFSAQQFPDLHSELNLSSLELGDSALYFCASSVEGTSAYEQYFGPGTRLTVT.

The chain joins TRBV27 to TRBJ2-7, with a weak D call TRBD2 (5 bases). There are 13 residues in the CDR3. V was pared by 5 bases and J by 2 bases, with 10 bases between. Germline CDR1 and CDR2: MNHEY and SMNVEV (reference sequence). CDR3: CASSHRTPYEQYF. The CDR3 DNA reads TGTGCCAGCAGTCATCGGACTCCCTACGAGCAGTACTTC.